The 20 T cell receptor beta chains given below trace back to one sample, sequenced in a study of T-cell reconstitution after alpha-beta-depleted transplantation in children. The library targeted TCRbeta and was prepared with unique molecular identifiers. MiXCR, run by TCRdb on the PCR reads, gives a single entry per CDR3 protein. The sample lists approximately 500,000 distinct CDR3 sequences, about 10% occurring once. The specimen comprised PBMCs, sampled before TCRalphabeta/CD19-depleted stem cell transplant. These receptors all stem from a child under 10 years old with inherited bone marrow failure, due to receive a stem cell transplant.

This clonotype was found many times. The chain couples TRBV6-1 to TRBJ2-1; 9 nucleotides line up with TRBD2. Looked up from germline, CDR1 is MNHNS and CDR2 is SASEGT. With 7 bases clipped from V and 7 bases from J, the junction kept 8 bases outside the gene matches. This CDR3 spans 14 amino acids. The CDR3 DNA sequence: TGTGCCAGCAACGTAGCGGGAGTCGGGAATGAGCAGTTCTTC. Encoded protein: CASNVAGVGNEQFF.

This clonotype has a count of ten or more. The chain carries TRBV4-2 and TRBJ2-1; D might be TRBD1 (6 bases). The germline V gene has CDR1 LGHNA and CDR2 YNFKEQ. The CDR3 covers 15 residues. V dropped 0 bases and J dropped 4 bases, with 10 bases sitting between them. CDR3 region: CASSQEYQGYNEQFF. CDR3 nucleotides: TGTGCCAGCAGCCAAGAGTACCAGGGGTACAATGAGCAGTTCTTC.

This clonotype was detected a few times. The CDR3 reads CASSSNRDTSYEQYF. As DNA, the CDR3 is TGTGCCAGCAGCTCCAACCGGGACACCTCCTACGAGCAGTACTTC. V usage is TRBV7-9 and J usage is TRBJ2-7; tentative D call: TRBD1 (6 bases). In germline, CDR1 is SEHNR, CDR2 FQNEAQ (reference sequence). The CDR3 loop spans 15 amino acids. V was shortened by 4 bases and J by 0 bases, with 13 bases between the two germline ends.

About this clonotype itself: This may be a read error: a much more frequent sequence differs by one nucleotide. The chain links TRBV14 to TRBJ2-7; tentatively, D is TRBD1 (6 bases). This CDR3 region has 13 residues. Germline CDR1 SGHDN, CDR2 FVKESK. CDR3 DNA: TGTGCCAGCGGAACGACAGGTAACAGCGAGCAGCACTTC. This encodes CASGTTGNSEQHF. The complete variable domain, with remaining parts taken from reference TRBV14 and TRBJ2-7, reads EAGVTQFPSHSVIEKGQTVTLRCDPISGHDNLYWYRRVMGKEIKFLLHFVKESKQDESGMPNNRFLAERTGGTYSTLKVQPAELEDSGVYFCASGTTGNSEQHFGPGTRLTVT.

This clonotype was recorded at least ten times. In DNA, the CDR3 is TGCGCCAGCAGCCCCGACGCAGGGGCGGGGGGTCCGTATGAGCAGTACTTC. This sequence encodes CASSPDAGAGGPYEQYF. This chain connects TRBV5-1 to TRBJ2-7; 8 bases line up with TRBD2. In germline, CDR1 is SGHRS, CDR2 YFSETQ. With 4 bases clipped from V and 7 bases from J, the junction kept 19 bases outside the gene matches. The CDR3 covers 17 residues.

Note on this clonotype: This sequence may be a read error, since a much larger clone differs from it by one base. The rearrangement links TRBV12-3 or TRBV12-4 to TRBJ2-3, with unresolved D. The CDR3 is made up of 11 amino acids. Deletions cut 1 base from V and 13 bases from J, with 9 bases between. The DNA for the CDR3 is TGTGCCAGCAGTTTAGGAGTAGACGAGTATTTT. Encoded protein: CASSLGVDEYF.

This clonotype showed up many times. The chain recombines TRBV10-3 with TRBJ2-7, with TRBD1 matching 8 bases. There are 14 residues in the CDR3. Trimming removed 6 bases from V and 3 bases from J; junction bases left unmatched: 7. Germline V gene data show CDR1 as ENHRY and CDR2 as SYGVKD. CDR3 amino acids: CAISGAGGYYEQYF. In DNA form, the CDR3 reads TGTGCCATCAGCGGGGCAGGGGGCTACTACGAGCAGTACTTC.

This clonotype was seen at least ten times. The chain carries TRBV12-3 or TRBV12-4 and TRBJ2-5; 13 bases agree with TRBD2. CDR3 length: 16 residues. J was trimmed by 1 base and V by 6 bases; bases with no gene match: 5. Written as DNA, the CDR3 is TGTGCCAGCAGACCCACTAGCGGGAGGGCCCAAGAGACCCAGTACTTC. As protein: CASRPTSGRAQETQYF.

This clonotype occurred many times. The CDR3 region is CASSFLGLRQGGNQPQHF. For the CDR3, the DNA is TGTGCCAGCAGTTTCCTGGGCCTAAGACAGGGAGGAAATCAGCCCCAGCATTTT. V and J are TRBV12-3 or TRBV12-4 and TRBJ1-5, with 7 bases lining up with TRBD1. CDR3 length: 18 residues. V was pared by 3 bases and J by 4 bases, with 15 bases of the junction left unmatched.

This clonotype was recorded many times. CDR3 DNA sequence: TGTGCCAGCAGCGTAGGCGACCAAGATATGTGGGAGCAGTACTTC. This codes for CASSVGDQDMWEQYF. The chain has TRBV9 and TRBJ2-7; D is unclear. The CDR3 loop spans 15 amino acids. Germline-derived CDR1 and CDR2 are SGDLS and YYNGEE. Trimming stripped 0 bases from V and 7 bases from J, with 17 bases between.

This clonotype has ten or more counts. V usage is TRBV7-2 and J usage is TRBJ1-3; D unresolved. V shed 3 bases and J shed 0 bases, with 9 bases lying between them. Germline-derived CDR1 and CDR2 are SGHTA and FQGNSA. This CDR3 is built from 15 residues. The CDR3 bases are TGTGCCAGCAGCTTTACAGTGAGCTCTGGAAACACCATATATTTT. It translates to CASSFTVSSGNTIYF. The variable domain in full, with the rest retrieved from reference TRBV7-2 and TRBJ1-3, is GAGVSQSPSNKVTEKGKDVELRCDPISGHTALYWYRQSLGQGLEFLIYFQGNSAPDKSGLPSDRFSAERTGGSVSTLTIQRTQQEDSAVYLCASSFTVSSGNTIYFGEGSWLTVV.

The table lists this clonotype with many counts. The genes are TRBV15 and TRBJ1-1, with 8 bases lining up with TRBD1. Germline V gene data show CDR1 as LNHNV and CDR2 as YYDKDF (reference sequence). CDR3 size: 14 residues. Trimming at V came to 0 bases and at J to 11 bases, leaving 8 bases not matched to a gene. CDR3 sequence reads: CATSRDSQDRVAFF. Here the CDR3 DNA reads TGTGCCACCAGCAGAGATTCCCAGGACAGGGTTGCTTTCTTT.

At least ten counts were recorded for this clonotype. The CDR3 loop is CASSVGNRVSTGELFF. Here the CDR3 DNA reads TGTGCCAGCAGCGTAGGTAACAGGGTCAGTACCGGGGAGCTGTTTTTT. This chain joins TRBV9 and TRBJ2-2; a weak D match, TRBD1 (6 bases). CDR1 SGDLS and CDR2 YYNGEE come from the germline V gene. The length of the CDR3 is 16 residues. Trimming removed 0 bases from V and 5 bases from J, with 14 bases in between.

Ten or more counts support this clonotype. The chain combines TRBV6-2 or TRBV6-3 with TRBJ1-5, with 7 bases identical to TRBD1. This CDR3 is built from 17 residues. J lost 4 bases, V lost 3 bases, and 12 bases had no gene match. The germline V gene encodes CDR1 MNHEY and CDR2 SVGEGT. The CDR3 here is CASSYEGAAWLNQPQHF. The CDR3 DNA sequence: TGTGCCAGCAGTTATGAGGGGGCGGCGTGGTTGAATCAGCCCCAGCATTTT.

The CDR3 reads CASSQVWHIQYF. The CDR3 bases are TGTGCCAGCAGCCAGGTGTGGCACATTCAGTACTTC. The chain uses TRBV6-2 or TRBV6-3 and TRBJ2-4; D ambiguous. Between the trimmed V and J ends, which lost 6 bases and 8 bases, there was a span of 11 bases. This CDR3 is 12 amino acids long. Germline V gives CDR1 MNHEY, CDR2 SVGEGT.

This clonotype was counted only a few times. V usage is TRBV20-1 and J usage is TRBJ2-1, with 7 positions matching TRBD2. V was clipped by 5 bases and J by 3 bases; unmatched bases: 4. The CDR3 length is 13 residues. Germline CDR1 is DFQATT and CDR2 is SNEGSKA (reference sequence). The CDR3 protein is CSASRDYYNEQFF. CDR3 sequence (DNA): TGCAGTGCTTCCCGGGACTACTACAATGAGCAGTTCTTC.

The gene calls are TRBV5-4 and TRBJ2-1; 8 nucleotides agree with TRBD2. J lost 12 bases, V lost 0 bases, and 17 bases had no gene match. The CDR3 consists of 17 residues. Germline assignment: CDR1 SGHNT and CDR2 YYREEE (reference sequence). CDR3 in amino acids: CASSLAGGFSEIFGQFF. DNA of the CDR3: TGTGCCAGCAGCTTGGCGGGAGGGTTCTCAGAGATTTTCGGGCAGTTCTTC.

Comment on this clonotype: One end of the junction fails to match germline, which may point to a read error. The rearrangement joins TRBV6-4 to TRBJ2-1, with 11 bases matching TRBD2. Per the germline V gene, CDR1 is MRHNA and CDR2 is SNTAGT. This CDR3 is 19 amino acids long. The CDR3 sequence: CTSGLDHTSGRQGTGEQFF. The CDR3, as DNA: TGTACCAGCGGATTAGACCACACTAGCGGGAGACAAGGCACGGGTGAGCAGTTCTTC.

This clonotype showed up many times. This chain links TRBV6-2 or TRBV6-3 with TRBJ2-1; no reliable D call. CDR3 length: 12 residues. Trimming shortened V by 6 bases and J by 8 bases, and 11 bases separated the two germline ends. CDR1 and CDR2 (germline): MNHEY, SVGEGT. The CDR3 here is CASRPVGHEQFF. The CDR3 region has the DNA TGTGCCAGCAGACCCGTAGGACATGAGCAGTTCTTC.

The chain joins TRBV14 to TRBJ2-7; D is undetermined. The CDR3 covers 17 residues. Germline assignment: CDR1 SGHDN and CDR2 FVKESK. V was pared by 0 bases and J by 3 bases, with 18 bases between. The DNA of the CDR3 is TGTGCCAGCAGCCAAGAACCCCAAATTTCACCGTGCTACGAGCAGTACTTC. The encoded protein is CASSQEPQISPCYEQYF.